This entry lists 20 T cell receptor beta chains sequenced from one sample in a study of T-cell reconstitution after alpha-beta-depleted transplantation in children. Library preparation (for TCRbeta) was performed with unique molecular identifiers. TCRdb recomputed calls from the PCR reads with MiXCR, one row per CDR3 protein. This table has approximately 89,000 distinct CDR3 sequences, 15% to 17% appearing once. This specimen consisted of PBMCs, mostly from graft donor cells, obtained 180 days after TCRalphabeta/CD19-depleted stem cell transplant. The receptors were sampled from a male patient aged 2 to 9 who had a stem cell transplant for acute lymphoblastic leukemia, so the T cells may come from the graft donor.

This clonotype was detected a few times. J is TRBJ2-5 and V is TRBV7-2, with 7 bases aligning to TRBD1. The CDR3 is 15 amino acids. Unmatched junction bases numbered 12, after V lost 4 bases and J lost 7 bases. Looked up from germline, CDR1 is SGHTA and CDR2 is FQGNSA. The CDR3 DNA reads TGTGCCAGCAGCTCGACAGGGCCCCCTTGGGGGACCCAGTACTTC. This sequence encodes CASSSTGPPWGTQYF. Together with reference TRBV7-2 and TRBJ2-5, the CDR3 gives the full variable domain: GAGVSQSPSNKVTEKGKDVELRCDPISGHTALYWYRQSLGQGLEFLIYFQGNSAPDKSGLPSDRFSAERTGGSVSTLTIQRTQQEDSAVYLCASSSTGPPWGTQYFGPGTRLLVL.

The chain employs TRBV20-1 and TRBJ1-2; TRBD1 agrees at 11 bases. V was pared by 8 bases and J by 2 bases, with 10 bases of the junction left unmatched. CDR3 length: 15 amino acids. Germline V gives CDR1 DFQATT, CDR2 SNEGSKA (reference sequence). This CDR3 reads CSTGTGGKGNYGYTF. As DNA, the CDR3 is TGCAGTACCGGGACAGGGGGTAAAGGGAACTATGGCTACACCTTC.

A few counts support this clonotype. The CDR3 is CASSPLTGAGELFF. In DNA, the CDR3 is TGTGCCAGCAGTCCCTTGACCGGGGCCGGGGAGCTGTTTTTT. V gene TRBV28 combines with J gene TRBJ2-2, with a weak D call TRBD2 (5 bases). Germline CDR1 is MDHEN and CDR2 is SYDVKM. There are 14 residues in the CDR3. Trimming took off 5 bases at V and 6 bases at J, with 13 bases between the two ends.

This clonotype was detected only a few times. The chain combines TRBV4-3 with TRBJ2-3; D possibly corresponds to TRBD2 (6 bases). Germline lookup yields CDR1 LGHNA and CDR2 YSLEER. V was clipped by 0 bases and J by 0 bases, with 10 bases between them. The CDR3 spans 16 residues. CDR3 amino acids: CASSQDSGPSTDTQYF. CDR3 coding DNA: TGCGCCAGCAGCCAAGATAGCGGTCCTAGCACAGATACGCAGTATTTT.

V usage is TRBV7-9 and J usage is TRBJ1-1; the D is unclear. In germline, CDR1 is SEHNR, CDR2 FQNEAQ (reference sequence). The ends were cut back, 3 bases at V and 8 bases at J, with 13 bases in the middle. The CDR3 length is 13 residues. CDR3 protein: CASSLETRLEAFF. CDR3 in DNA: TGTGCCAGCAGCTTGGAAACCAGGTTGGAAGCTTTCTTT.

The genes are TRBV7-9 and TRBJ1-1; 8 nucleotides align to TRBD1. The CDR3 covers 10 residues. Germline V gene data show CDR1 as SEHNR and CDR2 as FQNEAQ (reference sequence). The V gene end was trimmed by 10 bases and the J gene end by 8 bases; junction bases not matched to a gene: 3. CDR3 DNA sequence: TGTGCCATCGACAGGGGCGAAGCTTTCTTT. Amino acid sequence: CAIDRGEAFF.

This clonotype was counted between two and nine times. The rearrangement uses TRBV5-1 and TRBJ2-7, with 9 bases fitting TRBD1. The CDR3 has 17 amino acids. Germline CDR1 and CDR2: SGHRS and YFSETQ. J lost 3 bases, V lost 4 bases, and 14 bases had no gene match. CDR3 sequence reads: CASSPNPSDRGNYEQYF. CDR3 nucleotides: TGCGCCAGCAGCCCAAACCCCTCGGACAGGGGAAACTACGAGCAGTACTTC.

This clonotype occurred a few times. The genes are TRBV20-1 and TRBJ2-2, with D perhaps matching TRBD2 (6 bases). Germline V lookup: CDR1 DFQATT, CDR2 SNEGSKA (reference sequence). The CDR3 consists of 17 residues. Trimming removed 0 bases at V and 0 bases at J, with 14 bases between. CDR3 protein: CSARDPGRVSNTGELFF. The CDR3 DNA reads TGCAGTGCTAGAGATCCCGGGAGAGTATCGAACACCGGGGAGCTGTTTTTT.

This clonotype appeared many times. J is TRBJ1-5 and V is TRBV4-3; D remains unclear. The germline CDR1 and CDR2 sequences are LGHNA and YSLEER. Trimming removed 0 bases at V and 9 bases at J, with 9 bases between. The CDR3 runs 13 residues. CDR3 residues: CASSQDTLGPQHF. The CDR3 bases are TGCGCCAGCAGCCAAGATACTCTGGGGCCCCAGCATTTT.

In its sample, this clonotype was seen a few times. V usage is TRBV6-2 or TRBV6-3 and J usage is TRBJ2-3; D is ambiguous. Trimming took off 6 bases at V and 4 bases at J, with 11 bases between the two ends. Germline lookup yields CDR1 MNHEY and CDR2 SVGEGT. This CDR3 region has 13 residues. The CDR3 spells CASSNRLADTQYF. The CDR3, as DNA: TGTGCCAGCAGCAATCGGCTTGCAGATACGCAGTATTTT.

The J gene is TRBJ1-2, the V gene TRBV18; D is undetermined. Germline CDR1 reads KGHSH; CDR2 reads LQKENI. The CDR3 sequence is 14 residues long. Trimming removed 2 bases from V and 5 bases from J, with 12 bases in between. The CDR3 sequence is CASSPGKDSYGYTF. DNA of the CDR3: TGTGCCAGCTCACCAGGGAAGGACTCTTATGGCTACACCTTC. The variable domain in full, completed from reference TRBV18 and TRBJ1-2, reads NAGVMQNPRHLVRRRGQEARLRCSPMKGHSHVYWYRQLPEEGLKFMVYLQKENIIDESGMPKERFSAEFPKEGPSILRIQQVVRGDSAAYFCASSPGKDSYGYTFGSGTRLTVV.

This clonotype has a handful of counts. The genes are TRBV3-1 and TRBJ2-2, with 9 bases aligning to TRBD1. The germline CDR1 and CDR2 sequences are LGHDT and YNNKEL (reference sequence). V was pared by 1 base and J by 5 bases, with 5 bases of the junction left unmatched. This CDR3 is 16 amino acids long. CDR3 sequence: CASSQGRDRATGELFF. In DNA, the CDR3 is TGTGCCAGCAGCCAAGGCCGGGACAGGGCAACCGGGGAGCTGTTTTTT.

J is TRBJ2-5 and V is TRBV7-6; possible D gene TRBD2, 5 bases. The CDR3 covers 15 residues. The germline V gene has CDR1 SGHVS and CDR2 FNYEAQ. Trimming cost V 1 base and J 2 bases, with 11 bases left between them. In DNA form, the CDR3 reads TGTGCCAGCAGCTTAGAGGACTTCGAGCAAGAGACCCAGTACTTC. This encodes CASSLEDFEQETQYF.

This clonotype turned up a few times. The V gene is TRBV6-1, the J gene TRBJ1-3, with TRBD1 matching 9 bases. The V and J ends lost 5 bases and 8 bases, in that order; junction bases with no gene match: 7. Germline V gene data show CDR1 as MNHNS and CDR2 as SASEGT. The CDR3 loop spans 14 amino acids. CDR3 residues: CASSRDRERHTIYF. The CDR3 nucleotides read TGTGCCAGCAGTCGGGACAGGGAGAGGCACACCATATATTTT.

There are a few counts of this clonotype. V usage is TRBV6-5 and J usage is TRBJ2-1; 9 nucleotides agree with TRBD2. The CDR3 is 17 residues long. The germline V gene has CDR1 MNHEY and CDR2 SVGAGI. V lost 0 bases and J lost 1; bases outside the gene matches: 4. CDR3 residues: CASSYSTSGYSYNEQFF. In nucleotides, the CDR3 is TGTGCCAGCAGTTACTCTACTAGCGGGTATTCCTACAATGAGCAGTTCTTC.

This clonotype appeared a few times. The rearrangement uses TRBV10-3 and TRBJ1-3, with TRBD1 matching over 8 bases. The germline V gene encodes CDR1 ENHRY and CDR2 SYGVKD. CDR3 size: 15 residues. The J segment lost 4 bases and the V segment lost 3 bases, leaving 5 bases of the junction unmatched. CDR3 nucleotide sequence: TGTGCCATCAGTGACCGGGACAGGCGGGGAAACACCATATATTTT. Its translation: CAISDRDRRGNTIYF.

This clonotype was observed at least ten times. This sequence joins TRBV20-1 and TRBJ2-3; possibly TRBD2 for D (6 bases). Germline assignment: CDR1 DFQATT and CDR2 SNEGSKA (reference sequence). The CDR3 is 15 amino acids. V dropped 2 bases and J dropped 2 bases, with 14 bases sitting between them. CDR3 region: CSARSGSGYTDTQYF. In DNA form, the CDR3 reads TGCAGTGCTAGATCCGGCAGCGGGTACACAGATACGCAGTATTTT.

V is TRBV12-3 or TRBV12-4 and J is TRBJ2-1; 12 bases match TRBD2. Losses at the gene ends were 0 bases for V and 8 bases for J; bases not matched to a gene: 5. This CDR3 is built from 16 residues. The CDR3 region has the DNA TGTGCCAGCAGTTTAGCCCTAGCGGGGGGGAGGCATGAGCAGTTCTTC. It specifies CASSLALAGGRHEQFF.

This clonotype has a count of ten or more. V and J are TRBV24-1 and TRBJ2-1; 8 nucleotides align to TRBD1. The CDR3 has 17 amino acids. Germline CDR1 and CDR2: KGHDR and SFDVKD. Trimming cost V 3 bases and J 10 bases; bases outside gene matches: 16. The CDR3 bases are TGTGCCACCAGTGATCCCCGGGACAGGTCTAAAGGGTGGGAGCAGTTCTTC. It specifies CATSDPRDRSKGWEQFF.

The rearrangement joins TRBV7-2 to TRBJ2-3, with 8 bases that match TRBD2. V was pared by 4 bases and J by 4 bases, with 7 bases of the junction left unmatched. CDR3 length: 15 amino acids. Germline-derived CDR1 and CDR2 are SGHTA and FQGNSA. The CDR3 nucleotides are TGTGCCAGCAGCTCACCGACTAGCGCCTCAGATACGCAGTATTTT. This sequence encodes CASSSPTSASDTQYF. Combining the CDR3 with reference TRBV7-2 and TRBJ2-3 gives the whole variable domain GAGVSQSPSNKVTEKGKDVELRCDPISGHTALYWYRQSLGQGLEFLIYFQGNSAPDKSGLPSDRFSAERTGGSVSTLTIQRTQQEDSAVYLCASSSPTSASDTQYFGPGTRLTVL.